This T cell receptor (beta chain) stems from a study of cytomegalovirus exposure and HLA in healthy donors (dated by TCRdb to 2016 to 2017). As for the study more broadly: According to an earlier analysis of around 600 of the donors, some 180 million T cells yielded 117 million unique TCR beta sequences and less than 300 Gb of sequence data. Across 398 genotyped donors of the cohort, an average of about 240,000 unique TCR beta nucleotide sequences per donor were sequenced, and 15% to 20% of those sequences were non-productive. An early release that covered fewer than 800 HLA-typed donors contained around 330 gigabases of sequencing data and tens of millions of unique TCR sequences. HLA typing included class I and class II loci at four-digit resolution. The number of donors typed differed by locus, with roughly 620-630 for A, B, C, DRB1 and DQB1, more than 500 for DQA1, 600 to 610 for DPA1, and 472 for DPB1. A separate validation cohort of approximately 130 different subjects was used in addition to the roughly 700-subject first cohort. Using immunosequencing, the study profiled T cell repertoires from about 650 subjects and related those repertoires to cytomegalovirus serostatus. A later analysis re-analyzed previously published TCR beta repertoires from 600 to 850 donors and added high-resolution HLA genotyping to study TCR occurrence patterns. The aim of the study was to test whether cataloging public T cell receptors could identify signatures of past pathogen exposure. An earlier analysis of several hundred of the donors used high-throughput TCR beta sequencing to judge whether each TCR beta V gene segment behaved as functional or pseudogenic. In the later analysis, no new phenotypic data were used to find candidate immune exposures; instead, reliance was placed on TCR beta sequences and their occurrence across donors. Every repertoire in the discovery cohort had been generated on one and the same sequencing platform. A later genetic analysis used genome-wide SNP genotypes for about 55% of the 666 donors, treating that subset as a discovery cohort. To predict cytomegalovirus infection status, the study brought together high-throughput TCR immunosequencing, statistical association of individual TCRs with disease status, and machine learning. Among the roughly 410 genotyped donors, more than 70% belonged to the genetic ancestry cluster associated with self-reported Caucasian donors. Donor age, sex, ethnicity and CMV serostatus were compiled together with the repertoire data. A handful of DR-DQ haplotypes were handled as single units for association and clustering because linkage in the cohort was strong.

Libraries were constructed by the immunoSEQ multiplex PCR assay. The multiplex PCR relied on a mix of 60 forward primers for TCR Vbeta segments and 13 reverse primers for TCR Jbeta segments. A multiplex PCR assay on genomic DNA amplified the CDR3 region of rearranged TCR beta genes. The Illumina HiSeq System was used to sequence the amplified TCR beta libraries as 87-base-pair reads. Per the original workflow: Across the 500 to 700 repertoires, a later analysis counted 60 million to 90 million unique TCR beta chains, roughly 11 million of which were shared by at least two donors. A nearest-neighbor algorithm error-corrected the raw reads and collapsed the reads into unique sequences, merging closely related sequences to remove PCR and sequencing errors. CDR3 sequences were aligned to IMGT reference sequences to assign V, D and J gene segments. For a sequence to be retained, a match of at least six nucleotides was required to both a V gene segment and a J gene segment. Rearrangements were called productive when the CDR3 lacked stop codons and stayed in frame with V and J; all others were non-productive. CDR3 was defined by IMGT convention, running from the second conserved V-encoded cysteine to the conserved J-encoded phenylalanine. The earlier analysis of about 500 of the donors excluded sequences that lacked an unambiguous match to a single V gene segment. In an earlier analysis of approximately 610 of the donors, V segments were called functional above 56.7% productive rearrangements and were called segregating when the between-donor standard deviation exceeded 5%. To diagnose cytomegalovirus status from the catalog of TCR beta chain sequences, a statistical classification framework was built. V and J gene assignment, in a later analysis, came from comparing TCR nucleotide sequences with IMGT/GENE-DB human TR gene sequences. Using the TCRdist pipeline, a later analysis assigned CDR3 sequences along with most-parsimonious VDJ recombination scenarios. A later analysis defined each TCR beta chain by its CDR3 amino acid sequence plus V-gene family, and excluded reads lacking a unique V-gene family. As a way to deal with suspected cross-contamination and a sequencing artifact, a later analysis dropped nearly 600 nucleotide sequences that were highly shared and had low generation probability. For each public chain, a later analysis derived a clonal expansion index from normalized ranks of inferred template counts within each repertoire. In a later analysis, generation probabilities were computed using a VDJ recombination model fitted to out-of-frame rearrangements, and the results were checked against IGoR. A later analysis scored TCR-TCR, TCR-HLA and TCR-CMV co-occurrence with hypergeometric tests, applying a repertoire-size bias correction to TCR pairs. To estimate false discovery rates, a later analysis permuted the HLA or CMV assignments 20 times. In a later analysis, co-occurring TCRs were grouped using DBSCAN, and TCRdist sequence similarity was added for clustering within HLA-allele-positive subsets. Co-occurrence clustering excluded repertoires with fewer than 30,000 or more than 120,000 public chains, plus five with anomalous nucleotide sharing. Imported from immuneACCESS, the table was reduced by TCRdb to in-frame sequences with V and J called. These copies leave out some clones; in studies compared against another copy, an unresolved V gene accounts for under half, and the cause of the remainder is not known. That table gives V, J and clone size, and the DNA gave D and trimming. The sample table records about 160,000 clones; almost 85% of these occur just once. About 0.37% of the sample comes from the top ten.

The CDR3 spans 15 residues, from the cysteine through the phenylalanine. Only the CDR3 region is kept as DNA, spanning 45 bases read in frame from base 1. Per the germline V gene, SNHLY is the CDR1 and FYNNEI is the CDR2. At the junction V is shortened by 4 bases and J by 0 bases; bases outside the gene matches: 4. The table lists this clone with a count of one. This receptor's antigen is unknown. Per-nucleotide qualities are absent, and no much larger clonotype sits a single base away. Beyond this particular receptor, the publication reports: Some IMGT-functional V segments, including TRBV6-2 and TRBV6-3, could not be told apart with the 87-base-pair reads, so those segments were excluded. Most CMV-associated TCR beta chains appeared to be HLA-restricted in a later analysis, and the HLA associations seemed to be driven largely by CMV exposure. CMV serostatus was the only immune exposure information available for the cohort. In the study, 150 to 200 TCR beta chains were listed as associated with cytomegalovirus. Because counts were too low, about 18 rarely observed V segments, including chromosome 9 orphons, were excluded from the earlier analysis of 587 of the donors. In an earlier analysis of approximately 590 of the donors, most TCR beta V segments appeared in productive rearrangements about 87% or about 30% of the time, broadly matching IMGT annotations. The classifier was reported to diagnose cytomegalovirus status with high specificity and sensitivity in both the original and validation cohorts. Because HLA typing was missing for some donors at each locus, association tests included only the typed subset. When HLA alleles, especially DR and DQ, strongly co-occurred, attributing TCR associations to individual alleles was difficult. A further reported finding was that TCR beta sequences accurately predicted the HLA-A and HLA-B alleles for most subjects in the first cohort. A few of the identified cytomegalovirus-associated TCR beta chains were confirmed in vitro to be specific for cytomegalovirus antigens. Compared with the approximately 720-donor mean, donors in an Asian-associated ancestry cluster had fewer N-insertions in productive TCRs, according to a later genetic analysis. This cohort had only TCR beta chains sequenced, and the lack of alpha or paired-chain data limited which features could be detected. A cluster of highly shared sequence variants was judged likely to be a technical artifact of the sequencing pipeline. While some public TCRs were present in many individuals, most TCR sequences turned up only very rarely across donors. In a later analysis, HLA-associated TCR beta chains showed more clonal expansion and lower generation probabilities than non-associated chains that were equally common. Linkage disequilibrium might explain the correlated functional status among segregating V segments, but an unknown experimental factor could not be excluded. It was suggested by the authors that the approach could potentially be generalized to other disease states and immunological phenotypes. A later genetic analysis associated a missense DCLRE1C variant with V-gene and J-gene trimming of TCR beta chains, and an independent cohort replicated the association. A later analysis associated 15,000 or so TCR beta sequences with specific HLA alleles at a false discovery rate of 0.05. A later analysis found that TCR association rates varied across HLA loci, with DRB1 alleles showing the most associated TCRs and HLA-C alleles the fewest. According to a later analysis, parvovirus B19, influenza, CMV and Epstein-Barr virus appeared linked to several top co-occurrence clusters. Presence/absence analyses assumed roughly uniform sequencing depth across donors, an assumption that may not hold.

In total, around 600 healthy bone marrow donors made up the cohort. At the time of sampling, every cohort member was nominally healthy, though immune exposures that went unrecorded were likely present. The donor was CMV seronegative and belonged to the group of 380 or so seronegative cohort members. A peripheral blood sample was collected from each donor, and TCR beta sequencing was performed on peripheral blood mononuclear cells. Genomic DNA was extracted from the blood cell samples with the Qiagen DNeasy Blood Extraction Kit. This TCR came from a boy aged 2 to 10 in good health and CMV-seronegative. The V and J genes are TRBV2 and TRBJ1-2, with 8 middle bases fitting TRBD1. Sequenced material: PBMCs. The nucleotide sequence is given as TGTGCCAGCAGTGTTAGGACAGGGACTAACTATGGCTACACCTTC. Its protein product is CASSVRTGTNYGYTF.